These T cell receptor beta chains were read from a single sample in a study of control samples from healthy donors and cancer patients. Assay used: immunoSEQ multiplex PCR; TCRdb lists only in-frame clones, some missing. Of roughly 70,000 clones in the sample, over 75% were seen once. The sample taken for sequencing was blood. These receptors all stem from a man aged 45-65 years in good health. The CDR3 runs from the conserved cysteine through the conserved F or W. The D gene is left open where the match is weak. Some rows mark clone size as missing; the rest say once, few, many or name a class of expanded clone.

size: -; V: TRBV19; D: TRBD1; J: TRBJ2-2; CDR3: CASSTTGANTGELFF; DNA: TGTGCCAGTAGTACGACAGGGGCTAACACCGGGGAGCTGTTTTTT
size: once; V: TRBV9; D: -; J: TRBJ1-1; CDR3: CASSRIGTEAFF; DNA: TGTGCCAGCAGCCGGATAGGGACTGAAGCTTTCTTT
size: once; V: TRBV11-3; D: TRBD2; J: TRBJ2-1; CDR3: CASSLALTSGSSYNEQFF; DNA: TGTGCCAGCAGCTTAGCCCTCACTAGCGGGAGCTCCTACAATGAGCAGTTCTTC
size: -; V: TRBV25-1; D: -; J: TRBJ1-1; CDR3: CASRRANTEAFF; DNA: TGTGCCAGCAGAAGGGCGAACACTGAAGCTTTCTTT
size: once; V: TRBV9; D: -; J: TRBJ2-7; CDR3: CASSVAGSYEQYF; DNA: TGTGCCAGCAGCGTAGCGGGCAGCTACGAGCAGTACTTC
size: -; V: TRBV7-6; D: -; J: TRBJ2-7; CDR3: CASSLVSAGAIYEQYF; DNA: TGTGCCAGCAGCTTAGTTTCTGCAGGGGCCATCTACGAGCAGTACTTC
size: -; V: TRBV15; D: -; J: TRBJ2-5; CDR3: CATSRPTGLEETQYF; DNA: TGTGCCACCAGCAGACCCACAGGATTAGAGGAGACCCAGTACTTC
size: -; V: TRBV18; D: TRBD1; J: TRBJ2-7; CDR3: CASSARGQGYEQYF; DNA: TGTGCCAGCTCAGCTAGAGGACAGGGCTACGAGCAGTACTTC
size: -; V: TRBV13; D: TRBD2; J: TRBJ2-1; CDR3: CASSLRGAGGNEQFF; DNA: TGTGCCAGCAGCTTAAGAGGGGCGGGGGGAAATGAGCAGTTCTTC
size: -; V: TRBV28; D: TRBD1; J: TRBJ1-2; CDR3: CASSLHGTGYGYTF; DNA: TGTGCCAGCAGCTTACACGGGACAGGCTATGGCTACACCTTC
size: -; V: TRBV6-5; D: -; J: TRBJ1-1; CDR3: CASSKDGREAFF; DNA: TGTGCCAGCAGTAAGGACGGACGGGAAGCTTTCTTT